This is a list of T cell receptor beta chains from one sample in a study of blood T cell repertoires in COVID-19. The repertoire was sequenced with immunoSEQ multiplex PCR; TCRdb's copy has only in-frame clones and lacks some. The data contain 210,000 or so clones, approximately 80% of them seen just once; the ten biggest clones take up less than 20%. Source material: peripheral blood. Receptors were obtained from a human donor in a cohort sampled during active COVID-19. CDR3s include the opening cysteine and the closing phenylalanine or tryptophan. The D gene is left open where the match is weak. Rows give clone size only sometimes, using once, few, many, or a class for an expanded clone.

clone_size	v_call	j_call	d_call	cdr3_aa	cdr3_nt
NA	TRBV9	TRBJ1-1	NA	CASRAGGAMNTEAFF	TGTGCCAGCAGGGCGGGAGGGGCGATGAACACTGAAGCTTTCTTT
few	TRBV30	TRBJ1-2	NA	CACQTGNGYTF	TGTGCCTGCCAAACAGGGAATGGCTACACCTTC
NA	TRBV4-1	TRBJ2-2	NA	CASSRGETEVFF	TGCGCCAGCAGCCGGGGGGAGACGGAGGTGTTTTTT
NA	TRBV7-2	TRBJ2-3	NA	CASTFNPLSMDTQYF	TGTGCCAGCACCTTTAATCCCCTTAGCATGGATACGCAGTATTTT
NA	TRBV29-1	TRBJ2-7	TRBD1	CSVGTGYEQYF	TGCAGCGTTGGGACAGGCTACGAGCAGTACTTC
NA	TRBV19	TRBJ2-2	NA	CASSMPGLGELFF	TGTGCCAGTAGTATGCCGGGGTTGGGGGAGCTGTTTTTT
NA	TRBV5-1	TRBJ1-2	TRBD1	CASSSGTGNYGYTF	TGCGCCAGCAGCTCCGGGACAGGGAATTATGGCTACACCTTC
NA	TRBV2	TRBJ1-2	NA	CASSVQGTYGYTF	TGTGCCAGCAGTGTGCAGGGGACCTATGGCTACACCTTC
NA	TRBV28	TRBJ2-1	TRBD2	CASSPGRSSYNEQFF	TGTGCCAGCAGTCCCGGGAGGAGCTCCTACAATGAGCAGTTCTTC
once	TRBV7-2	TRBJ2-2	NA	CASSLDLGELFF	TGTGCCAGCAGCTTAGATCTTGGCGAGCTGTTTTTT
NA	TRBV5-1	TRBJ2-4	TRBD1	CASSSDPTGQGSKNIQYF	TGCGCCAGCAGTTCCGACCCTACGGGACAGGGTTCCAAAAACATTCAGTACTTC
NA	TRBV12-3/TRBV12-4	TRBJ1-5	NA	CASNFVAGPQHF	TGTGCCAGCAACTTTGTTGCAGGGCCCCAGCATTTT
NA	TRBV9	TRBJ2-2	TRBD2	CASSVSGLATTGELFF	TGTGCCAGCAGCGTATCCGGACTAGCGACCACCGGGGAGCTGTTTTTT
NA	TRBV18	TRBJ1-5	NA	CASSPSGTGWDQPQHF	TGTGCCAGCTCACCGTCAGGAACAGGATGGGATCAGCCCCAGCATTTT
NA	TRBV15	TRBJ1-5	NA	CATSRESNQPQHF	TGTGCCACCAGCAGGGAGAGCAATCAGCCCCAGCATTTT
many	TRBV18	TRBJ1-3	TRBD1	CASSPGPPQGTSGNTIYF	TGTGCCAGCTCACCTGGCCCCCCACAGGGGACCTCTGGAAACACCATATATTTT
NA	TRBV5-1	TRBJ2-3	NA	CASSSGPSTDTQYF	TGCGCCAGCAGCTCCGGTCCGAGCACAGATACGCAGTATTTT
few	TRBV19	TRBJ2-1	TRBD1	CASSISRGYSSYNEQFF	TGTGCCAGTAGTATTTCCAGGGGGTATAGCTCCTACAATGAGCAGTTCTTC
few	TRBV2	TRBJ1-3	TRBD1	CASGRQGISGNTIYF	TGTGCCAGCGGCCGACAGGGGATCTCTGGAAACACCATATATTTT
NA	TRBV11-2	TRBJ2-1	NA	CASSLVRGMGHEQFF	TGTGCCAGCAGCTTAGTTCGGGGGATGGGCCATGAGCAGTTCTTC
once	TRBV28	TRBJ1-1	NA	CASSLFGGERTEAFF	TGTGCCAGCAGTTTATTTGGCGGTGAGAGGACTGAAGCTTTCTTT
NA	TRBV3-1/TRBV3-2	TRBJ2-5	TRBD2	CASSQASGGETQYF	TGTGCCAGCAGCCAAGCTAGCGGGGGAGAGACCCAGTACTTC
NA	TRBV18	TRBJ2-2	TRBD2	CASSPRIGGTGELFF	TGTGCCAGCTCACCTCGGATCGGGGGGACCGGGGAGCTGTTTTTT
once	TRBV7-2	TRBJ2-7	TRBD2	CASSLAALAGADYEQYF	TGTGCCAGCAGCTTAGCGGCCCTAGCGGGAGCAGACTACGAGCAGTACTTC
NA	TRBV5-4	TRBJ2-3	TRBD2	CASSYGLDTDTQYF	TGTGCCAGCAGCTACGGACTAGACACAGATACGCAGTATTTT
NA	TRBV19	TRBJ2-3	NA	CASSMGWRVADTQYF	TGTGCCAGTAGTATGGGGTGGAGGGTAGCAGATACGCAGTATTTT
NA	TRBV11-2	TRBJ1-2	TRBD1	CASTVLGTGAARGYTF	TGTGCCAGCACGGTTCTCGGGACAGGGGCGGCTCGGGGCTACACCTTC
NA	TRBV30	TRBJ1-5	NA	CAWSVLNQPQHF	TGTGCCTGGAGTGTACTGAATCAGCCCCAGCATTTT
NA	TRBV7-9	TRBJ2-2	NA	CASSTQGKGELFF	TGTGCCAGCAGCACCCAGGGTAAAGGGGAGCTGTTTTTT
NA	TRBV5-6	TRBJ1-2	NA	CASSFGTDIYGYTF	TGTGCCAGCAGCTTTGGGACTGACATCTATGGCTACACCTTC
NA	TRBV3-1/TRBV3-2	TRBJ2-5	TRBD1	CASSQTGQGKKETQYF	TGTGCCAGCAGCCAAACGGGACAGGGTAAAAAAGAGACCCAGTACTTC
NA	TRBV11-3	TRBJ2-3	TRBD2	CASSRSGTWADTQYF	TGTGCCAGCAGCCGGAGCGGGACTTGGGCAGATACGCAGTATTTT
many	TRBV4-1	TRBJ2-4	TRBD2	CASSQEAGAKNIQYF	TGCGCCAGCAGCCAAGAAGCGGGGGCCAAAAACATTCAGTACTTC
NA	TRBV9	TRBJ1-3	TRBD1	CASSTNRGSGNTIYF	TGTGCCAGCAGCACAAACAGGGGCTCTGGAAACACCATATATTTT
NA	TRBV10-3	TRBJ1-6	TRBD1	CAISEKKQGANSPLHF	TGTGCCATCAGTGAGAAAAAACAGGGGGCTAATTCACCCCTCCACTTT
NA	TRBV6-5	TRBJ2-1	NA	CASRPLADSYNEQFF	TGTGCCAGCAGACCCTTAGCGGACTCCTACAATGAGCAGTTCTTC
NA	TRBV5-1	TRBJ2-3	NA	CASSLDSFLGTDTQYF	TGCGCCAGCAGCTTGGACAGTTTCTTGGGCACAGATACGCAGTATTTT
NA	TRBV12-3/TRBV12-4	TRBJ2-5	NA	CASSPELRETQYF	TGTGCCAGCAGTCCGGAGCTAAGGGAGACCCAGTACTTC
once	TRBV6-5	TRBJ1-2	TRBD1	CASNRQGAVYYGYTF	TGTGCCAGCAACAGACAGGGGGCGGTCTACTATGGCTACACCTTC
NA	TRBV9	TRBJ2-3	NA	CASSVQIDSPVSDTQYF	TGTGCCAGCAGCGTACAAATCGACAGCCCAGTGTCAGATACGCAGTATTTT
NA	TRBV28	TRBJ2-1	TRBD2	CASSGQAGRNNEQFF	TGTGCCAGCAGCGGTCAAGCGGGGAGAAACAATGAGCAGTTCTTC
NA	TRBV3-1/TRBV3-2	TRBJ1-2	NA	CASSQDWRGGGYTF	TGTGCCAGCAGCCAAGATTGGAGGGGAGGTGGCTACACCTTC
NA	TRBV18	TRBJ2-1	TRBD1	CASSLGQGIQQEQFF	TGTGCCAGCTCATTGGGACAGGGGATCCAGCAGGAGCAGTTCTTC
NA	TRBV28	TRBJ2-3	NA	CASSPPRGTDTQYF	TGTGCCAGCAGTCCACCGCGTGGCACAGATACGCAGTATTTT
NA	TRBV3-1/TRBV3-2	TRBJ1-1	NA	CASSQGGNTEAFF	TGTGCCAGCAGCCAAGGAGGGAACACTGAAGCTTTCTTT
NA	TRBV5-4	TRBJ2-1	TRBD2	CASSFSAGAGSYNEQFF	TGTGCCAGCAGCTTCAGCGCGGGAGCCGGGTCCTACAATGAGCAGTTCTTC
NA	TRBV30	TRBJ2-3	TRBD2	CAGSGGADTQYF	TGTGCCGGTAGCGGGGGGGCAGATACGCAGTATTTT
NA	TRBV20-1	TRBJ2-4	TRBD2	CSASAGVGVWYF	TGCAGTGCTAGTGCGGGAGTGGGGGTCTGGTACTTC
NA	TRBV2	TRBJ2-5	NA	CALQGGLQGTQYF	TGTGCCTTACAAGGCGGTCTCCAAGGGACCCAGTACTTC
NA	TRBV7-6	TRBJ2-1	TRBD2	CASSLGSGGAGEQFF	TGTGCCAGCAGCTTAGGTAGCGGGGGGGCGGGTGAGCAGTTCTTC
NA	TRBV28	TRBJ1-1	NA	CASSSRWTEAFF	TGTGCCAGCAGTTCCCGGTGGACTGAAGCTTTCTTT
NA	TRBV3-1/TRBV3-2	TRBJ1-1	NA	CASSQGLVDRNTEAFF	TGTGCCAGCAGCCAAGGACTGGTCGATAGGAACACTGAAGCTTTCTTT
NA	TRBV5-5	TRBJ2-5	NA	CASSLYGGGQTQYF	TGTGCCAGCAGCTTATACGGTGGGGGCCAGACCCAGTACTTC
NA	TRBV2	TRBJ1-1	NA	CASTPGTGGTEAFF	TGTGCCAGCACTCCAGGTACGGGGGGCACTGAAGCTTTCTTT